The clone carrying this T cell receptor (beta chain) has ten or more counts. Its antigen is as yet unknown. These data come from a study of Graves' ophthalmopathy and Graves' hyperthyroidism. V trimming: 6 bases; J trimming: 11 bases; junction bases outside the gene matches: 12. This CDR3 region has 13 residues. General study findings and limits: Discrimination between ophthalmopathy and stable hyperthyroidism by a 13-signature model showed roughly 88% sensitivity and 70% to 82% specificity.

From RNA, the CDR3 regions of TCR beta chains were amplified and sequenced. The workflow started with a first-round RT-PCR run with HTBI primers and then moved on to a second-round multiplex PCR. Via MiXCR, TCRdb re-called the multiplex PCR reads, giving one row per CDR3 protein. The top ten clones hold roughly 2.4% of a sample with 300,000 to 450,000 distinct CDR3 sequences, approximately 18% of them seen once. The receptor was derived from an adult woman with stable Graves' hyperthyroidism. This sequence joins TRBV12-3 or TRBV12-4 and TRBJ1-1; the match to TRBD1 covers 7 bases. What was sequenced was peripheral blood. CDR3 protein: CASRDWATGWAFF. In DNA form, the CDR3 reads TGTGCCAGCAGGGACTGGGCGACAGGGTGGGCTTTCTTT.